The 20 T cell receptor beta chains presented below share a single source sample, sequenced in a study of blood T cell repertoires in COVID-19. Repertoires were generated with immunoSEQ multiplex PCR, while TCRdb's copy carries only in-frame clones and drops some. This sample yields roughly 230,000 clones, of which 65% to 85% are seen a single time; 5.5% belongs to the top ten. The source material was peripheral blood. These receptors originate from a human donor in a cohort sampled during active COVID-19.

This chain links TRBV29-1 with TRBJ2-3; D not resolved. CDR1 is SQVTM and CDR2 is ANQGSEA in the germline V gene. The CDR3 length is 13 residues. V lost 3 bases, J lost 2 bases, and 9 bases lay in between. The CDR3 is CSVDSSFTDTQYF. The CDR3 coding sequence is TGCAGCGTTGATTCATCATTCACAGATACGCAGTATTTT.

The chain is built from TRBV19 and TRBJ2-7; no clear D gene. Germline V gene data show CDR1 as LNHDA and CDR2 as SQIVND (reference sequence). This CDR3 is built from 13 residues. V shed 3 bases and J shed 1 base, with 7 bases lying between them. The CDR3 bases are TGTGCCAGTAGTATCCCCGGGTCCTACGAGCAGTACTTC. Its protein product is CASSIPGSYEQYF.

The chain employs TRBV28 and TRBJ2-1, with TRBD1 as a possible D gene (5 bases). Trimming removed 2 bases at V and 8 bases at J, with 13 bases between. Per germline, CDR1 MDHEN and CDR2 SYDVKM. The CDR3 extends over 14 amino acids. The CDR3 DNA follows: TGTGCCAGCAGTTTACCAGGGCTAGTCGATGAGCAGTTCTTC. Translated, it gives CASSLPGLVDEQFF.

The CDR3 region has the DNA TGTGCCAGCAGTTTTCGTGGGGAGTTCGCAGATACGCAGTATTTT. Its protein product is CASSFRGEFADTQYF. The chain employs TRBV27 and TRBJ2-3; TRBD2 might be the D (5 bases). Germline V CDR1 and CDR2: MNHEY, SMNVEV (reference sequence). The V end was cut by 3 bases, the J end by 4 bases, with 14 bases between. The CDR3 sequence is 15 residues long.

The chain carries TRBV24-1 and TRBJ2-3, with D maybe TRBD2 (7 bases). Germline CDR1 and CDR2: KGHDR and SFDVKD. V lost 3 bases, J lost 4 bases, and 10 bases lay in between. The CDR3 consists of 14 residues. CDR3 DNA: TGTGCCACCAGTGATGGGGGGGCCCCAGATACGCAGTATTTT. Protein product: CATSDGGAPDTQYF.

The V and J genes are TRBV5-1 and TRBJ1-1; D uncertain. Germline V gene lookup returns CDR1 SGHRS and CDR2 YFSETQ. V lost 0 bases to trimming and J lost 6 bases, with 12 bases between them. This CDR3 is built from 14 residues. The CDR3 spells CASSLVYPSAEAFF. CDR3 bases: TGCGCCAGCAGCTTGGTATATCCGTCGGCTGAAGCTTTCTTT. Looking up the rest from reference TRBV5-1 and TRBJ1-1 gives the full variable domain: KAGVTQTPRYLIKTRGQQVTLSCSPISGHRSVSWYQQTPGQGLQFLFEYFSETQRNKGNFPGRFSGRQFSNSRSEMNVSTLELGDSALYLCASSLVYPSAEAFFGQGTRLTVV.

V usage is TRBV4-2 and J usage is TRBJ1-5, with TRBD1 identical over 10 bases. The germline V gene has CDR1 LGHNA and CDR2 YNFKEQ. CDR3 size: 18 residues. With V trimmed by 0 bases and J by 5 bases, 10 bases remained unmatched. In DNA, the CDR3 is TGTGCCAGCAGCCAAGACCCTGTTGCCGGGACAGGGGATCAGCCCCAGCATTTT. As protein: CASSQDPVAGTGDQPQHF.

In regard to this clone: Relative to the germline gene, one junction end is altered; a read error may explain this. The chain uses TRBV4-1 and TRBJ1-1; TRBD1 agrees at 8 bases. The CDR3 spans 13 residues. Per germline, CDR1 MGHRA and CDR2 YSYEKL. The CDR3 DNA is TGCGCCAGCAGCCAAGATTGGGGGGGACAGGCCCACTTT. Translating it yields CASSQDWGGQAHF.

The rearrangement links TRBV30 to TRBJ1-2, with 7 positions matching TRBD1. J was trimmed by 4 bases and V by 0 bases; bases with no gene match: 5. From germline, CDR1 is GTSNPN and CDR2 SVGIG (reference sequence). The CDR3 has 14 amino acids. CDR3 DNA: TGTGCCTGGAGTGTCAGACGGACAGGCTATGGCTACACCTTC. This gives the protein CAWSVRRTGYGYTF.

The chain employs TRBV3-1 (or the pseudogene TRBV3-2) and TRBJ1-1; maybe TRBD1 (5 bases). CDR1 LGHDT and CDR2 YNNKEL come from the germline V gene (reference sequence). This CDR3 is built from 15 residues. Trimming took 1 base from V and 6 from J, leaving 15 bases between them. CDR3 nucleotides: TGTGCCAGCAGCCAAGGGAGGGGAGGGGTCGCTGAAGCTTTCTTT. This codes for CASSQGRGGVAEAFF.

The chain carries TRBV28 and TRBJ2-3, with TRBD1 as a possible D gene (6 bases). Looked up from germline, CDR1 is MDHEN and CDR2 is SYDVKM. The CDR3 sequence is 13 residues long. The germline V and J ends were trimmed by 6 bases and 6 bases, with 13 bases remaining between them. The CDR3 reads CASRDPGVDTQYF. In DNA, the CDR3 is TGTGCCAGCAGAGACCCAGGGGTTGATACGCAGTATTTT.

The J gene is TRBJ2-1, the V gene TRBV7-9; 7 bases agree with TRBD1. With V trimmed by 2 bases and J by 7 bases, 5 bases remained unmatched. CDR1 SEHNR and CDR2 FQNEAQ come from the germline V gene (reference sequence). The CDR3 is 14 residues long. CDR3 sequence reads: CASSLIGGVNEQFF. CDR3 DNA: TGTGCCAGCAGCTTAATAGGGGGCGTGAATGAGCAGTTCTTC.

This chain links TRBV7-3 with TRBJ1-6, with unresolved D. Trimming removed 3 bases at V and 10 bases at J, with 7 bases between. Germline V gives CDR1 SGHTA, CDR2 FQGTGA. The CDR3 totals 12 residues. The CDR3 region has the DNA TGTGCCAGCAGCTTTGAGAGATCACCCCTCCACTTT. Residues: CASSFERSPLHF. Full variable domain (outside the CDR3, taken from reference TRBV7-3 and TRBJ1-6): GAGVSQTPSNKVTEKGKYVELRCDPISGHTALYWYRQSLGQGPEFLIYFQGTGAADDSGLPNDRFFAVRPEGSVSTLKIQRTERGDSAVYLCASSFERSPLHFGNGTRLTVT.

The chain combines TRBV18 with TRBJ1-6, with 10 bases lining up with TRBD1. J lost 8 bases, V lost 4 bases, and 5 bases had no gene match. CDR1 and CDR2 (germline): KGHSH, LQKENI. The CDR3 extends over 15 amino acids. CDR3 nucleotides: TGTGCCAGCTCACTTTCCGGGACAGGGGATTCACCCCTCCACTTT. Translated: CASSLSGTGDSPLHF.

The chain recombines TRBV28 with TRBJ2-3; D call uncertain. CDR1 is MDHEN, CDR2 SYDVKM, per germline. The CDR3 is 14 residues long. Trimming pared 6 bases from V and 2 bases from J, leaving 12 bases between. The CDR3 region has the DNA TGTGCCAGCAGCCTAAAGCGCTCCACAGATACGCAGTATTTT. Protein: CASSLKRSTDTQYF. The full variable domain, in which reference TRBV28 and TRBJ2-3 provide the parts outside the CDR3, is DVKVTQSSRYLVKRTGEKVFLECVQDMDHENMFWYRQDPGLGLRLIYFSYDVKMKEKGDIPEGYSVSREKKERFSLILESASTNQTSMYLCASSLKRSTDTQYFGPGTRLTVL.

This chain uses TRBV2 with TRBJ2-5, with a weak D call TRBD2 (6 bases). The germline CDR1 and CDR2 sequences are SNHLY and FYNNEI. V gave up 2 bases and J gave up 5 bases, with 9 bases separating them. The CDR3 is 13 amino acids. The CDR3, as DNA: TGTGCCAGCAGTGAAAGGCGGGATGAGACCCAGTACTTC. This sequence encodes CASSERRDETQYF.

J is TRBJ2-1 and V is TRBV29-1; TRBD2 aligns across 13 bases. This CDR3 region has 16 residues. CDR1 and CDR2 from the germline V gene are SQVTM and ANQGSEA. V shed 4 bases and J 4 bases; nucleotides not matched to a gene: 7. CDR3 residues: CSVVNRTSGSYNEQFF. CDR3 sequence (DNA): TGCAGCGTTGTTAACCGGACTAGCGGGAGTTACAATGAGCAGTTCTTC.

The chain couples TRBV7-6 to TRBJ1-1; 8 bases are shared with TRBD1. The CDR3 spans 13 residues. Germline V lookup: CDR1 SGHVS, CDR2 FNYEAQ. V shed 5 bases, J shed 5 bases, and the junction held 4 bases outside the gene matches. CDR3 protein: CASSRDRLTEAFF. The CDR3 DNA follows: TGTGCCAGCAGCCGGGACAGGCTTACTGAAGCTTTCTTT.

The chain links TRBV2 to TRBJ1-2; tentatively, D is TRBD1 (6 bases). V was trimmed by 4 bases and J by 3 bases, leaving 18 bases between them. There are 16 residues in the CDR3. CDR1 SNHLY and CDR2 FYNNEI come from the germline V gene. The CDR3 nucleotides are TGTGCCAGCAGTGCCCGGGACATCCTTTCGTACTATGGCTACACCTTC. This sequence encodes CASSARDILSYYGYTF.

The chain uses TRBV29-1 and TRBJ2-5, with a weak D call TRBD2 (5 bases). Trimming shortened V by 8 bases and J by 5 bases, and 18 bases separated the two germline ends. Germline lookup yields CDR1 SQVTM and CDR2 ANQGSEA. This CDR3 is 13 amino acids long. CDR3 DNA sequence: TGCAGCCCCATGCGGGCCGGCGTGGAGACCCAGTACTTC. It codes for CSPMRAGVETQYF.